Described below is a single T cell receptor (beta chain) sequence and its context. Only one count was recorded for this clone. The specificity of this receptor is unknown. Per-base qualities were not stored, and no clone one base away is much larger. These data originate in a study of T cell responses to AZD1222 COVID-19 vaccine (dated by TCRdb to the early 2020s). Concerning the study at large: AZD1222 recipients with second doses at about 4 weeks or about 12 weeks were pooled, because spike-specific TCR depth and breadth did not differ between schedules. Trial participants were enrolled by age into 18-55, 56-69 and 70-plus year subgroups, with roughly 160, 29 and 62 TCR-sequenced participants respectively. A total of 233 trial participants underwent TCR sequencing, of whom roughly 210 had received two doses of AZD1222 and roughly 26 had received two doses of the MenACWY control vaccine. General study outcomes and caveats: Most participants were white British and females outnumbered males, and the authors suggested that clonal diversity may have been underestimated. Spike-specific TCR breadth and depth rose significantly after two AZD1222 doses compared with day 0 and with MenACWY recipients. No day 14 peak-response samples were available, so repertoires were characterized only after the peak T cell response. Reportedly, almost half of the unique spike-specific TCRs recognized epitopes lying outside the regions that are mutated in the B.1.351 and B.1.1.7 variants. The vaccine-associated CD4 TCRs covered the entire spike protein, and the dominant responses fell in regions 160-218 and 743-854. Conclusions about previously exposed vaccinees are limited, since just six AZD1222 recipients were seropositive for SARS-CoV-2 at baseline. In the small 56-69-year group, the increase in depth fell short of significance, most likely because of low power.

The sample's time point label is to be understood as: baseline before first vaccination. Vaccinee samples came from UK trials COV001 and COV002, including a single-blind randomized controlled phase 2/3 trial of AZD1222 (ChAdOx1 nCoV-19) in healthy adults. For TCRbeta chain sequencing, PBMC samples from trial participants were taken at day 0 and at day 28 after the second dose. CDR1 SGHTA and CDR2 FQGNSA were looked up in the germline V gene. Trimming removed 5 bases from V and 0 bases from J, leaving 17 bases between the germline ends. The CDR3 goes from the cysteine to the phenylalanine over 17 residues. Only CDR3 DNA remains: 51 bases, in frame from the first base. The CDR3 regions of human TCRbeta chains were analyzed by immunosequencing. The study's processing was this. TCRs in the repertoires were compared against a reference library of SARS-CoV-2-specific TCRs that had been generated with the MIRA antigen-specificity platform. Breadth was defined as the fraction of unique TCRs that were SARS-CoV-2-associated. Depth was defined as the fraction of total T cells that were SARS-CoV-2-associated. Using the MIRA data, each spike-specific TCR was assigned both to the spike region to which the TCR was reactive and to a CD4 or CD8 class. Log10-transformed breadth and depth values were compared by one-way ANOVA with Sidak's multiple comparisons tests. TCRdb provides this immuneACCESS table in a form limited to in-frame rearrangements. Some clones are lacking; in checked studies, under half of them reflect an unresolved V gene, and why the rest are absent is not known. V and J calls and clone size are given by that table; D and trimming were obtained from the DNA. The sample yields about 120,000 clones; around nine tenths were counted once. Together, the top ten hold 3.5% to 4.5% of the sample.

This specimen was peripheral blood, taken on day 0 of AZD1222 vaccination. The chain employs TRBV7-2 and TRBJ1-3; the D segment could be TRBD1, given 5 matching bases. The source is an adult in good health. The sequenced DNA is TGTGCCAGCAGCCTGGGCCCAATAGGGACCTCTGGAAACACCATATATTTT. Translated, it reads CASSLGPIGTSGNTIYF.